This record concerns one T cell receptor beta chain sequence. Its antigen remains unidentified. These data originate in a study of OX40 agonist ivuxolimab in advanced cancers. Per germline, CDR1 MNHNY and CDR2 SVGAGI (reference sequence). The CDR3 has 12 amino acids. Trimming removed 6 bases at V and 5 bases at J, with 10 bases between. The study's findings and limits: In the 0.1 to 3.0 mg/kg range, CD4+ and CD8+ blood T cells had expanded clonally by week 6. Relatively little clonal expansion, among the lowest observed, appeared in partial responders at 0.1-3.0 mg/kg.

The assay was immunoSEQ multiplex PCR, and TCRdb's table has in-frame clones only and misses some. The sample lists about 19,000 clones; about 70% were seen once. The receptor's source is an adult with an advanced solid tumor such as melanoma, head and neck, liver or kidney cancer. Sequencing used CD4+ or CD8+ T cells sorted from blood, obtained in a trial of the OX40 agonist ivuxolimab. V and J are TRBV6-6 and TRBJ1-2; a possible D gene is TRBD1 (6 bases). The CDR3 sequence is CASSRGNYGYTF. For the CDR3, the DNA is TGTGCCAGCAGCAGGGGTAATTATGGCTACACCTTC.